This passage covers 15 T cell receptor beta chains from one sample sequenced in a study of blood T cell repertoires in COVID-19. TCRdb's copy holds only in-frame clones and misses some; the assay was immunoSEQ multiplex PCR. The sample holds about 220,000 clones; around 80% are singletons and the top ten take approximately 6.6%. The specimen was peripheral blood. All receptors derive from a woman aged 70-85 years with acute or convalescent COVID-19.

V is TRBV30 and J is TRBJ1-5; D uncertain. V dropped 3 bases and J dropped 4 bases, with 16 bases sitting between them. This CDR3 has 15 residues. CDR1 is GTSNPN, CDR2 SVGIG, per germline (reference sequence). CDR3 loop: CAWRLGNNPNQPQHF. In nucleotides, the CDR3 is TGTGCCTGGAGACTAGGGAATAACCCTAATCAGCCCCAGCATTTT.

This clone was picked up a small number of times. The rearrangement joins TRBV30 to TRBJ1-6; maybe TRBD1 (6 bases). The CDR3 has 13 amino acids. Germline V gene sequence: CDR1 GTSNPN, CDR2 SVGIG (reference sequence). V lost 2 bases and J lost 5, with 7 bases in between. The CDR3 region has the DNA TGTGCCTGGAGTCGGGACAATAATTCACCCCTCCACTTT. Translating gives CAWSRDNNSPLHF.

This chain joins TRBV6-5 and TRBJ2-5; perhaps TRBD1 as D (5 bases). Trimming removed 2 bases at V and 4 bases at J, with 11 bases between. CDR3 length equals 14 residues. CDR1 is MNHEY, CDR2 SVGAGI, per germline. DNA for the CDR3: TGTGCCAGCAGTTACCTCAGGGCTATAGAGACCCAGTACTTC. Its translation is CASSYLRAIETQYF.

The chain has TRBV6-6 and TRBJ2-2; TRBD1 matches at 7 bases. CDR1 and CDR2 (germline): MNHNY, SVGAGI (reference sequence). V was clipped by 5 bases and J by 1 base; unmatched bases: 7. This CDR3 spans 16 amino acids. The chain's CDR3 is CASSTTTGMNTGELFF. CDR3 nucleotides: TGTGCCAGCAGTACCACGACAGGGATGAACACCGGGGAGCTGTTTTTT.

The chain links TRBV5-6 to TRBJ2-7; D might be TRBD2 (5 bases). The CDR3 has 13 residues. Trimming stripped 0 bases from V and 5 bases from J, with 9 bases between. CDR1 and CDR2 from the germline V gene are SGHDT and YYEEEE. CDR3 region: CASSLGGLDEQYF. CDR3 nucleotide sequence: TGTGCCAGCAGCTTGGGAGGGCTCGACGAGCAGTACTTC.

The chain is built from TRBV5-1 and TRBJ2-3; 9 bases match TRBD1. Losses at the gene ends were 2 bases for V and 6 bases for J; bases not matched to a gene: 7. The CDR3 has 15 residues. Germline loops: CDR1 SGHRS, CDR2 YFSETQ. This chain's CDR3 is CASSFMGQGPDTQYF. As DNA, the CDR3 is TGCGCCAGCAGCTTTATGGGACAGGGTCCGGATACGCAGTATTTT.

The chain joins TRBV11-3 to TRBJ2-1, with TRBD1 as a possible D gene (6 bases). Germline V CDR1 and CDR2: SGHNT, YENEEA. The V end was cut by 5 bases, the J end by 1 base, with 15 bases between. CDR3 size: 16 residues. Written as DNA, the CDR3 is TGTGCCAGCAGCGCCAAAGGGGGTACGTCCTACAATGAGCAGTTCTTC. Residues: CASSAKGGTSYNEQFF.

The CDR3 bases are TGTGCCAGCAGCCCATCCTGGACTCGGGATACGCAGTATTTT. This codes for CASSPSWTRDTQYF. V and J are TRBV9 and TRBJ2-3; a possible D gene is TRBD2 (5 bases). Germline CDR1 reads SGDLS; CDR2 reads YYNGEE. V lost 4 bases to trimming and J lost 6 bases, with 15 bases between them. The CDR3 has 14 residues.

The gene calls are TRBV10-2 and TRBJ1-1; 10 positions match TRBD1. The trim removed 8 bases at V and 4 bases at J, leaving 4 bases unmatched. Germline values: CDR1 WSHSY, CDR2 SAAADI. The CDR3 runs to 13 residues. The CDR3 loop reads CASVWDRGTEAFF. CDR3 nucleotide sequence: TGCGCCAGCGTATGGGACAGGGGCACTGAAGCTTTCTTT.

This chain joins TRBV7-9 and TRBJ2-2; 8 positions agree with TRBD2. V dropped 6 bases and J dropped 4; count of bases not matched to a gene: 19. The germline V gene has CDR1 SEHNR and CDR2 FQNEAQ (reference sequence). The length of the CDR3 is 19 residues. In DNA form, the CDR3 reads TGTGCCAGCAGTTCGATAGCGGGGAAACCCTCCTCAGGCACCGGGGAGCTGTTTTTT. The encoded protein is CASSSIAGKPSSGTGELFF.

J is TRBJ1-3 and V is TRBV7-8; 9 nucleotides agree with TRBD1. Trimming at V came to 0 bases and at J to 8 bases, leaving 5 bases not matched to a gene. Germline V CDR1 and CDR2: SGHVS, FQNEAQ. This CDR3 contains 15 residues. The CDR3 is CASSLAGTGTHTIYF. The DNA of the CDR3 is TGTGCCAGCAGCTTAGCCGGGACAGGGACGCACACCATATATTTT.

The chain employs TRBV5-1 and TRBJ2-3, with no clear D. The V gene's germline CDR1 is SGHRS and CDR2 YFSETQ. This CDR3 region has 12 residues. Trimming removed 6 bases from V and 1 base from J, with 6 bases in between. CDR3 in amino acids: CASMQGTDTQYF. Here the CDR3 DNA reads TGCGCCAGCATGCAGGGCACAGATACGCAGTATTTT.

The V call is TRBV4-1, the J call TRBJ2-3; the D gene is possibly TRBD1 (5 bases). CDR1 is MGHRA and CDR2 is YSYEKL in the germline V gene. CDR3 length equals 14 residues. Trimming removed 6 bases at V and 2 bases at J, with 12 bases between. CDR3 amino acids: CASRIQTDTDTQYF. CDR3 nucleotides: TGCGCCAGCAGAATTCAGACAGACACAGATACGCAGTATTTT.

V and J are TRBV7-2 and TRBJ2-4, with 7 bases identical to TRBD1. The trim removed 1 base at V and 0 bases at J, leaving 12 bases unmatched. Germline values: CDR1 SGHTA, CDR2 FQGNSA. This CDR3 contains 19 residues. DNA for the CDR3: TGTGCCAGCAGCTTAGAACTCGCCGGGACAGTAAAAGCCAAAAACATTCAGTACTTC. It codes for CASSLELAGTVKAKNIQYF.

The gene calls are TRBV7-2 and TRBJ2-3, with unresolved D. This CDR3 is built from 14 residues. Germline-derived CDR1 and CDR2 are SGHTA and FQGNSA. With 0 bases removed from V and 3 bases from J, the gap between germline ends came to 7 bases. CDR3 bases: TGTGCCAGCAGCTTAGCGCTCAGGACAGATACGCAGTATTTT. Residues: CASSLALRTDTQYF. Supplemented by reference TRBV7-2 and TRBJ2-3, the full variable domain reads GAGVSQSPSNKVTEKGKDVELRCDPISGHTALYWYRQSLGQGLEFLIYFQGNSAPDKSGLPSDRFSAERTGGSVSTLTIQRTQQEDSAVYLCASSLALRTDTQYFGPGTRLTVL.